The clone carrying this T cell receptor beta chain has just a few counts. Its matching antigen is unknown. Ahead of thyroid surgery, no patient had received treatment of any kind. This sample was included in a study of metastatic and nonmetastatic thyroid tumors. General study points: Reports indicated that malignant thyroid tumors showed significantly higher TCR beta diversity than benign nodules did, in blood and tumor.

V was clipped by 7 bases and J by 5 bases; unmatched bases: 13. Germline assignment: CDR1 LNHDA and CDR2 SQIVND (reference sequence). The CDR3 sequence is 17 residues long. In the original processing: The study built a papillary thyroid cancer distant-metastasis classifier from CDR3 differences across clinicopathological groups. TCRdb re-called clones from the PCR reads using MiXCR. TCRdb's processing, not the authors' own work, is the source of the V and J calls. The sample shows 50,000 or so clones, 22% of them seen only once. The V gene is TRBV19, the J gene TRBJ1-5; TRBD1 matches 11 bases. This sequence was found in a male donor with papillary thyroid cancer or a benign thyroid nodule (not recorded which). Some clones in this sample may be carry-over from other donors' samples. Sequencing was carried out using blood. This chain's CDR3 is CASMIGQGADGDQPQHF. The CDR3 region has the DNA TGTGCCAGTATGATAGGACAGGGGGCAGATGGGGATCAGCCCCAGCATTTT. Drawing the rest from reference TRBV19 and TRBJ1-5, the complete variable domain is DGGITQSPKYLFRKEGQNVTLSCEQNLNHDAMYWYRQDPGQGLRLIYYSQIVNDFQKGDIAEGYSVSREKKESFPLTVTSAQKNPTAFYLCASMIGQGADGDQPQHFGDGTRLSIL.